This is a list of T cell receptor beta chains from one sample in a study of identical twins. TCRdb independently ran MiXCR on the 5' RACE reads; one entry per CDR3 protein. The sample includes around 1.7 million distinct CDR3 sequences, more than 30% seen only once; the top ten take 0.25% to 0.3%. The sample consisted of cord blood. The receptors stem from a newborn girl in good health. CDR3s include the opening cysteine and the closing phenylalanine or tryptophan. Fields, in order: clone size, J gene, D gene, V gene, CDR3 protein, CDR3 DNA. A D gene is named only where the DNA matches it firmly. The size entry is marked missing in some rows and otherwise reads once, few, many or a size class.

many | TRBJ1-1 | . | TRBV6-6 | CASSYSTNTEAFF | TGTGCCAGCAGTTACTCGACGAACACTGAAGCTTTCTTT
. | TRBJ1-1 | TRBD1 | TRBV3-1 | CASSPPGQGTTEAFF | TGTGCCAGCAGCCCCCCGGGACAGGGAACCACTGAAGCTTTCTTT
few | TRBJ1-2 | . | TRBV4-2 | CASSPTNREGEGYTF | TGTGCCAGCAGCCCTACTAACAGAGAAGGTGAGGGCTACACCTTC
few | TRBJ2-1 | TRBD2 | TRBV2 | CASSVASGGQNEQFF | TGTGCCAGCAGTGTCGCTAGCGGGGGTCAAAATGAGCAGTTCTTC
few | TRBJ1-6 | . | TRBV6-6 | CASSPPLDRAYNSPLHF | TGTGCCAGCAGCCCCCCCCTTGACAGAGCCTATAATTCACCCCTCCACTTT
. | TRBJ2-7 | TRBD2 | TRBV24-1 | CATEGLAGNEQYF | TGTGCCACAGAGGGACTAGCGGGGAACGAGCAGTACTTC
few | TRBJ1-2 | TRBD1 | TRBV13 | CASSLDADRPNYGYTF | TGTGCCAGCAGCTTAGACGCGGACAGGCCTAACTATGGCTACACCTTC
. | TRBJ1-4 | . | TRBV6-1 | CASRPWDKFLGGLFF | TGTGCCAGCAGACCATGGGACAAATTTTTGGGGGGACTGTTTTTT
. | TRBJ2-1 | . | TRBV10-3 | CASNRGVGEQFF | TGTGCCAGCAATAGAGGGGTCGGGGAGCAGTTCTTC
. | TRBJ2-7 | TRBD2 | TRBV7-2 | CASSLTGGQGEQYF | TGTGCCAGCAGCTTAACGGGGGGTCAAGGCGAGCAGTACTTC
few | TRBJ2-1 | TRBD2 | TRBV27 | CASSGLAGVQDYNEQFF | TGTGCCAGCAGTGGACTAGCGGGGGTTCAAGACTACAATGAGCAGTTCTTC
. | TRBJ2-5 | . | TRBV28 | CASSSPFRPLETQYF | TGTGCCAGCAGTTCCCCGTTTAGGCCCTTGGAGACCCAGTACTTC
once | TRBJ2-1 | TRBD2 | TRBV9 | CASSSGGSYNERFF | TGTGCCAGCAGCTCGGGGGGGAGTTACAATGAGCGGTTCTTC
few | TRBJ2-5 | . | TRBV4-1 | CASSRRDFAQETQYF | TGCGCCAGCAGCCGACGGGACTTTGCCCAAGAGACCCAGTACTTC
. | TRBJ2-2 | TRBD2 | TRBV13 | CASSAGLAGATGELFF | TGTGCCAGCAGCGCGGGACTAGCGGGAGCCACCGGGGAGCTGTTTTTT
once | TRBJ2-1 | TRBD1 | TRBV4-1 | CASGQEGQGGVSGVYNEQFF | TGCGCCAGCGGCCAAGAGGGACAGGGTGGGGTTAGCGGAGTCTACAATGAGCAGTTCTTC
few | TRBJ2-3 | . | TRBV15 | CATSRGRTRTDTQYF | TGTGCCACCAGCAGAGGCAGGACACGCACAGATACGCAGTATTTT
few | TRBJ2-2 | . | TRBV2 | CASIPLAGELFF | TGTGCCAGCATCCCTCTAGCGGGGGAGCTGTTTTTT
. | TRBJ1-2 | . | TRBV4-1 | CASSQDGGHPFYGYTF | TGCGCCAGCAGCCAAGATGGGGGACATCCTTTCTATGGCTACACCTTC
. | TRBJ2-7 | TRBD2 | TRBV12-3/TRBV12-4 | CASSSDFGTSYEQYF | TGTGCCAGCAGTTCCGACTTTGGGACTAGCTACGAGCAGTACTTC
few | TRBJ2-1 | TRBD2 | TRBV28 | CASSLGLAPFF | TGTGCCAGCAGTTTAGGACTAGCTCCGTTCTTC
few | TRBJ1-6 | TRBD1 | TRBV7-7 | CASSPRDRAINSPLHF | TGTGCTAGCAGCCCGCGGGACAGGGCGATAAATTCACCCCTCCACTTT
. | TRBJ1-1 | . | TRBV5-1 | CASSLADTMNTEAFF | TGCGCCAGCAGCTTGGCCGACACAATGAACACTGAAGCTTTCTTT
. | TRBJ2-4 | . | TRBV5-1 | CASGPGTENIQYF | TGCGCCAGCGGCCCGGGGACTGAAAACATTCAGTACTTC
. | TRBJ1-2 | TRBD1 | TRBV5-8 | CASKSRTGAIYGYTF | TGTGCCAGCAAATCTCGGACAGGGGCTATCTATGGCTACACCTTC
few | TRBJ2-7 | TRBD2 | TRBV2 | CASTGLAGGNSYEQYF | TGTGCCAGCACCGGACTAGCGGGGGGCAACTCCTACGAGCAGTACTTC
few | TRBJ2-7 | . | TRBV5-1 | CASSFSGADPSYEQYF | TGCGCCAGCAGCTTCTCAGGAGCAGACCCTTCCTACGAGCAGTACTTC
few | TRBJ1-4 | TRBD1 | TRBV27 | CASSSVTGDHEKLFF | TGTGCCAGCAGTTCAGTAACAGGGGATCATGAAAAACTGTTTTTT
. | TRBJ1-5 | . | TRBV27 | CASSLSLLEPQHF | TGTGCCAGCAGTTTATCGCTGTTAGAGCCCCAGCATTTT
. | TRBJ2-7 | TRBD1 | TRBV4-2 | CASSQGTGANEQYF | TGTGCCAGCAGCCAAGGGACAGGCGCAAATGAGCAGTACTTC
. | TRBJ2-3 | . | TRBV5-4 | CASSPPSHLTDTQYF | TGTGCCAGCAGCCCTCCGAGTCATTTAACAGATACGCAGTATTTT
. | TRBJ2-2 | . | TRBV6-5 | CASSYMQITGELFF | TGTGCCAGCAGTTACATGCAAATCACCGGGGAGCTGTTTTTT
few | TRBJ2-3 | . | TRBV4-2 | CASSQDVITDTQYF | TGTGCCAGCAGCCAAGATGTGATCACAGATACGCAGTATTTT
. | TRBJ1-6 | TRBD1 | TRBV7-2 | CASSFSRGNSPLHF | TGTGCCAGCAGCTTTTCCAGGGGGAATTCACCCCTCCACTTT
. | TRBJ2-1 | . | TRBV19 | CASSTPGRYNEQFF | TGTGCCAGTAGTACACCGGGACGGTACAATGAGCAGTTCTTC
many | TRBJ2-7 | . | TRBV29-1 | CSVEGERPYEQYF | TGCAGCGTTGAAGGCGAAAGGCCCTACGAGCAGTACTTC
. | TRBJ2-7 | . | TRBV6-5 | CASSNPGQIRYEQYF | TGTGCCAGCAGTAACCCCGGACAGATCCGGTACGAGCAGTACTTC
few | TRBJ1-4 | . | TRBV5-6 | CASSAGRVLNEKLFF | TGTGCCAGCAGCGCCGGACGGGTGCTTAATGAAAAACTGTTTTTT
few | TRBJ2-4 | . | TRBV20-1 | CSARMGRIAKNIQYF | TGCAGTGCTAGGATGGGGCGAATAGCCAAAAACATTCAGTACTTC
. | TRBJ2-1 | TRBD1 | TRBV6-1 | CASSEASGTGGNEQFF | TGTGCCAGCAGTGAAGCCTCTGGGACAGGGGGCAATGAGCAGTTCTTC
. | TRBJ2-5 | TRBD2 | TRBV7-2 | CASSVVGGRGDEQYF | TGTGCCAGCAGCGTAGTCGGCGGGAGGGGGGATGAGCAGTACTTC